A selection of T cell receptor beta chains follows, all from one sample in a study of cytomegalovirus exposure and HLA in healthy donors. Clones were sequenced by immunoSEQ multiplex PCR, and TCRdb holds only the in-frame ones, with some missing. The table has 60,000 to 70,000 clones, roughly 70% seen once. Sequencing input: PBMCs. Receptors originate from a man aged 50-60 years in good health and CMV-seropositive. The CDR3 runs from the conserved cysteine through the conserved F or W. D genes are given only for firm matches. A row's size may be missing; if present it is once, few, many or a size class.

d_gene: TRBD2; v_gene: TRBV7-9; abundance: few; j_gene: TRBJ2-7; CDR3aa: CASSLLRTSGSSEQYF; CDR3nt: TGTGCCAGCAGCTTATTACGGACTAGCGGGAGTTCCGAGCAGTACTTC
d_gene: -; v_gene: TRBV5-1; abundance: -; j_gene: TRBJ1-1; CDR3aa: CASSLAGGARGTEAFF; CDR3nt: TGCGCCAGCAGCTTGGCCGGGGGGGCGCGGGGCACTGAAGCTTTCTTT
d_gene: TRBD1; v_gene: TRBV9; abundance: -; j_gene: TRBJ2-1; CDR3aa: CASSVGQGAVYNEQFF; CDR3nt: TGTGCCAGCAGCGTAGGACAGGGGGCGGTATACAATGAGCAGTTCTTC
d_gene: -; v_gene: TRBV2; abundance: few; j_gene: TRBJ1-2; CDR3aa: CASSEAALTDGYTF; CDR3nt: TGTGCCAGCAGTGAAGCAGCACTGACTGATGGCTACACCTTC
d_gene: -; v_gene: TRBV6-5; abundance: few; j_gene: TRBJ2-7; CDR3aa: CASRRQRREFEQYF; CDR3nt: TGTGCCAGCAGGCGACAACGGAGGGAATTCGAGCAGTACTTC
d_gene: -; v_gene: TRBV4-1; abundance: once; j_gene: TRBJ2-1; CDR3aa: CASSQERLRGSYNEQFF; CDR3nt: TGCGCCAGCAGCCAAGAGCGGTTACGGGGCTCCTACAATGAGCAGTTCTTC
d_gene: -; v_gene: TRBV27; abundance: few; j_gene: TRBJ1-2; CDR3aa: CASSLSTTTTAYGYTF; CDR3nt: TGTGCCAGCAGTTTATCAACTACAACGACAGCCTATGGCTACACCTTC
d_gene: -; v_gene: TRBV29-1; abundance: -; j_gene: TRBJ1-5; CDR3aa: CSAKGTTGQPQHF; CDR3nt: TGCAGCGCTAAGGGGACAACCGGTCAGCCCCAGCATTTT
d_gene: -; v_gene: TRBV2; abundance: -; j_gene: TRBJ2-2; CDR3aa: CASKATAENTGELFF; CDR3nt: TGTGCCAGCAAAGCAACAGCCGAGAACACCGGGGAGCTGTTTTTT
d_gene: TRBD1; v_gene: TRBV5-1; abundance: -; j_gene: TRBJ1-4; CDR3aa: CASSLEGASNEKLFF; CDR3nt: TGCGCCAGCAGCTTGGAGGGGGCCTCTAATGAAAAACTGTTTTTT
d_gene: -; v_gene: TRBV29-1; abundance: -; j_gene: TRBJ2-5; CDR3aa: CSVAVQQETQYF; CDR3nt: TGCAGCGTTGCGGTACAGCAAGAGACCCAGTACTTC
d_gene: -; v_gene: TRBV5-1; abundance: few; j_gene: TRBJ1-5; CDR3aa: CASSKRQGNQPQHF; CDR3nt: TGCGCCAGCAGCAAAAGGCAGGGGAACCAGCCCCAGCATTTT
d_gene: -; v_gene: TRBV30; abundance: once; j_gene: TRBJ2-7; CDR3aa: CAWSETVLYEQYF; CDR3nt: TGTGCCTGGAGTGAGACAGTCCTCTACGAGCAGTACTTC
d_gene: TRBD1; v_gene: TRBV9; abundance: -; j_gene: TRBJ2-3; CDR3aa: CASSVAGDRAGDTQYF; CDR3nt: TGTGCCAGCAGCGTAGCTGGGGACAGAGCTGGTGATACGCAGTATTTT
d_gene: TRBD1; v_gene: TRBV5-6; abundance: few; j_gene: TRBJ1-1; CDR3aa: CASSLDPETGLEAFF; CDR3nt: TGTGCCAGCAGCTTGGACCCCGAGACAGGGCTTGAAGCTTTCTTT
d_gene: -; v_gene: TRBV9; abundance: -; j_gene: TRBJ2-5; CDR3aa: CASSVPGVQETQYF; CDR3nt: TGTGCCAGCAGCGTCCCAGGGGTCCAAGAGACCCAGTACTTC
d_gene: TRBD1; v_gene: TRBV19; abundance: few; j_gene: TRBJ2-3; CDR3aa: CASSAGQGLSTDTQYF; CDR3nt: TGTGCCAGTAGTGCGGGACAGGGTCTTAGCACAGATACGCAGTATTTT
d_gene: TRBD1; v_gene: TRBV5-1; abundance: -; j_gene: TRBJ1-4; CDR3aa: CASSSGTGEEAEKLFF; CDR3nt: TGCGCCAGCAGCTCCGGGACAGGGGAGGAGGCTGAAAAACTGTTTTTT
d_gene: -; v_gene: TRBV7-9; abundance: -; j_gene: TRBJ1-4; CDR3aa: CASSPGQTTNEKLFF; CDR3nt: TGTGCCAGCAGCCCTGGACAGACAACTAATGAAAAACTGTTTTTT
d_gene: -; v_gene: TRBV7-9; abundance: -; j_gene: TRBJ2-1; CDR3aa: CASTVLGSVGDEQFF; CDR3nt: TGTGCCAGCACCGTACTCGGGAGTGTTGGGGATGAGCAGTTCTTC
d_gene: TRBD2; v_gene: TRBV25-1; abundance: -; j_gene: TRBJ2-3; CDR3aa: CASSAWTSGSSDTQYF; CDR3nt: TGTGCCAGCAGTGCCTGGACTAGCGGGAGCTCAGATACGCAGTATTTT
d_gene: -; v_gene: TRBV5-1; abundance: -; j_gene: TRBJ2-2; CDR3aa: CASSKDSPTGELFF; CDR3nt: TGCGCCAGCAGCAAGGACAGCCCGACCGGGGAGCTGTTTTTT
d_gene: TRBD1; v_gene: TRBV10-3; abundance: -; j_gene: TRBJ1-6; CDR3aa: CAISGGPTGNNSPLHF; CDR3nt: TGTGCCATCAGTGGGGGGCCGACAGGGAATAATTCACCCCTCCACTTT
d_gene: -; v_gene: TRBV5-1; abundance: -; j_gene: TRBJ2-1; CDR3aa: CASSLEWGGYYNEQFF; CDR3nt: TGCGCCAGCAGCTTGGAGTGGGGGGGCTACTACAATGAGCAGTTCTTC